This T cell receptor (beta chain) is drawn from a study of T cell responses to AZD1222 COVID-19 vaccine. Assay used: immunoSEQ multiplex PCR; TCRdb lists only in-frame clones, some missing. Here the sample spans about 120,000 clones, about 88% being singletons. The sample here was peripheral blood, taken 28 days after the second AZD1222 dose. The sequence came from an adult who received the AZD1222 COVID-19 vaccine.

CDR3 in amino acids: CASSLGLATTYEQYF. CDR3 bases: TGTGCCAGCAGCTTAGGGCTAGCGACTACCTACGAGCAGTACTTC. This rearrangement joins TRBV13 to TRBJ2-7; the D gene is possibly TRBD2 (6 bases). V dropped 0 bases and J dropped 2 bases, with 11 bases sitting between them. The CDR3 spans 15 residues. The germline V gene has CDR1 PRHDT and CDR2 FYEKMQ (reference sequence).